This T cell receptor (beta chain) was profiled in a study of cytomegalovirus exposure and HLA in healthy donors. Study conclusions and caveats: Exclusion applied to some V segments, including TRBV6-2 and TRBV6-3, as they were indistinguishable. The majority of TCR sequences were rare, yet some public TCRs appeared in many donors. Sequences of the TCR beta chain were said to predict the HLA-A and HLA-B alleles of most subjects accurately.

With 60 Vbeta and 13 Jbeta primers, the PCR was carried out. Assay: immunoSEQ multiplex PCR; the TCRdb copy retains only in-frame clones and omits some. Here the sample spans 70,000 to 90,000 clones, 84% being singletons. This clone was detected ten times or more. The antigen is not known. There are 13 residues in the CDR3. CDR1 and CDR2 (germline): SGHVS, FNYEAQ. V was pared by 3 bases and J by 4 bases, with 7 bases between. The rearrangement joins TRBV7-6 to TRBJ1-5, with TRBD1 as a possible D gene (5 bases). The material sequenced was PBMCs. This sequence originates from a man aged 65-85 years in good health and CMV-seropositive. The CDR3 DNA sequence: TGTGCCAGCAGCTTGGGACTAAATCAGCCCCAGCATTTT. This sequence encodes CASSLGLNQPQHF.